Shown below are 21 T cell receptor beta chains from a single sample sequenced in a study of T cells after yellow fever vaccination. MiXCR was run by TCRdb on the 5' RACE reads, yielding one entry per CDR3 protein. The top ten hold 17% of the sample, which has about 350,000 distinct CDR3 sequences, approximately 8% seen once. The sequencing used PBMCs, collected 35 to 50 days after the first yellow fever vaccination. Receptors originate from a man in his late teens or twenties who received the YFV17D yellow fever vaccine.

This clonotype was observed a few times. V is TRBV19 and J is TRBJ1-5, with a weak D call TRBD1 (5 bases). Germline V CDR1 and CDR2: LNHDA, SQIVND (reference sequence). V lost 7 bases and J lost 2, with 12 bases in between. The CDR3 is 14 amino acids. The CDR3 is CASNLRGRNQPQHF. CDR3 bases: TGTGCCAGTAACCTAAGGGGACGCAATCAGCCCCAGCATTTT.

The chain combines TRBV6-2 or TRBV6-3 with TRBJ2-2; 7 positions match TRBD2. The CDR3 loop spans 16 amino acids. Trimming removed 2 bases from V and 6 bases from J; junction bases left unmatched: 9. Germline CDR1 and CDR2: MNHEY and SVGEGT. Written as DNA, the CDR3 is TGTGCCAGCAGTTACGCCTACCGGGGGGACGCCGGGGAGCTGTTTTTT. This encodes CASSYAYRGDAGELFF.

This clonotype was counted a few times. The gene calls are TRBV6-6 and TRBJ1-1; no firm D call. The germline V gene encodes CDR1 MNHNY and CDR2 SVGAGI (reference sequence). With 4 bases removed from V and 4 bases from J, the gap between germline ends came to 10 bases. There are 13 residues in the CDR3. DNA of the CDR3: TGTGCCAGCAGTTCTCAAATTGGCACTGAAGCTTTCTTT. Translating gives CASSSQIGTEAFF.

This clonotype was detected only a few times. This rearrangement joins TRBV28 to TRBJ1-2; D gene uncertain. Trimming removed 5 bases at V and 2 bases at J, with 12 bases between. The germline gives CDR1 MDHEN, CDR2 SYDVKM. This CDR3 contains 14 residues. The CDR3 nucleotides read TGTGCCAGCAGTGTGAGGGATGAAAACTATGGCTACACCTTC. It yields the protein CASSVRDENYGYTF.

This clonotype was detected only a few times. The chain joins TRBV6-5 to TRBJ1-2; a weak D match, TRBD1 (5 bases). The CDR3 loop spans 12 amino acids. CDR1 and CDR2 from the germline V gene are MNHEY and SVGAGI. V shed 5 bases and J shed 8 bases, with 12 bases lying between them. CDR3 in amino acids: CASSLRGWGYTF. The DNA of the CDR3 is TGTGCCAGCAGTCTAAGGGGATGGGGCTACACCTTC.

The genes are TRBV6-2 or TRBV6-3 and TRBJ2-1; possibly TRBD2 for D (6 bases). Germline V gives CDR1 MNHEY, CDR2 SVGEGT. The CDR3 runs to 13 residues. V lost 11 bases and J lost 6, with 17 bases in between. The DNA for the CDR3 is TGTGCCCTTGGCGGCGGGGCTGGCAATGAGCAGTTCTTC. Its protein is CALGGGAGNEQFF.

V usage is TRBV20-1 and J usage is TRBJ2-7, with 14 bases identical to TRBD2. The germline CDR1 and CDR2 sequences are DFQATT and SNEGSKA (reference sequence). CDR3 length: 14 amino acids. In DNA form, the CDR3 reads TGCTGTGGACTAGCGGGGGGCCTTGCCTACGAGCAGTACTTC. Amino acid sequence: CCGLAGGLAYEQYF.

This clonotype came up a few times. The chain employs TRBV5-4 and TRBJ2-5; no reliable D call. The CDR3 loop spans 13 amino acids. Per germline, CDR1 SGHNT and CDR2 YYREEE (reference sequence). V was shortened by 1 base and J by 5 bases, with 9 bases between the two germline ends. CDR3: CASSLWGPETQYF. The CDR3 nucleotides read TGTGCCAGCAGCTTGTGGGGTCCTGAGACCCAGTACTTC.

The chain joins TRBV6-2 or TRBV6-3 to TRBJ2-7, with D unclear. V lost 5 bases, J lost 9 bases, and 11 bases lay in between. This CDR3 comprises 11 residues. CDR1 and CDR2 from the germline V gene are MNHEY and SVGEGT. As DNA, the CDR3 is TGTGCCAGCAGTAACACTAAACTGCAGTACGTC. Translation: CASSNTKLQYV.

CDR3 nucleotides: TGTGCCAGCTTAACAGATATGAACACTGAAGCTTTCTTT. Protein sequence: CASLTDMNTEAFF. The chain uses TRBV18 and TRBJ1-1; no definite D call. CDR1 and CDR2 (germline): KGHSH, LQKENI. V dropped 7 bases and J dropped 0 bases, with 9 bases sitting between them. The CDR3 runs to 13 residues.

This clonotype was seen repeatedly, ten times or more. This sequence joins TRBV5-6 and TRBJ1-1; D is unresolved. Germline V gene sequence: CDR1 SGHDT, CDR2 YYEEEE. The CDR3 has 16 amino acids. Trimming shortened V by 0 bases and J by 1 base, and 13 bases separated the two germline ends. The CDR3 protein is CASSLGIQAGNTEAFF. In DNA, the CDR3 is TGTGCCAGCAGCTTGGGCATCCAGGCAGGGAACACTGAAGCTTTCTTT. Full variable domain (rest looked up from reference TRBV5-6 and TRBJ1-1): DAGVTQSPTHLIKTRGQQVTLRCSPKSGHDTVSWYQQALGQGPQFIFQYYEEEERQRGNFPDRFSGHQFPNYSSELNVNALLLGDSALYLCASSLGIQAGNTEAFFGQGTRLTVV.

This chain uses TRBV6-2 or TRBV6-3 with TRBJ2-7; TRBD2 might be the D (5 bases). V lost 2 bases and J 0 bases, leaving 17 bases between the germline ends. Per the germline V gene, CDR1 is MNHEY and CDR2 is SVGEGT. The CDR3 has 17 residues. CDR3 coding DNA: TGTGCCAGCAGTTACCCGGCGGAGGCTTCAAACTCCTACGAGCAGTACGTC. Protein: CASSYPAEASNSYEQYV.

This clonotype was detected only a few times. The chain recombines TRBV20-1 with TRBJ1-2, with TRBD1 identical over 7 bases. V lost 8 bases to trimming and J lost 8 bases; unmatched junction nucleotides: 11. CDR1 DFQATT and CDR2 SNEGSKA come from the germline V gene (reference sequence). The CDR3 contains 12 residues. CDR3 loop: CSSWLGGWGYTF. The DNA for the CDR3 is TGCAGTTCGTGGTTAGGGGGCTGGGGCTACACCTTC.

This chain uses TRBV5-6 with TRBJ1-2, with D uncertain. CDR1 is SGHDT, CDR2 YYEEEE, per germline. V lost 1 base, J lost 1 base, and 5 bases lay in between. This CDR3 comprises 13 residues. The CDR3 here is CASSLTNNYGYTF. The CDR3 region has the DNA TGTGCCAGCAGCTTGACTAATAACTATGGCTACACCTTC.

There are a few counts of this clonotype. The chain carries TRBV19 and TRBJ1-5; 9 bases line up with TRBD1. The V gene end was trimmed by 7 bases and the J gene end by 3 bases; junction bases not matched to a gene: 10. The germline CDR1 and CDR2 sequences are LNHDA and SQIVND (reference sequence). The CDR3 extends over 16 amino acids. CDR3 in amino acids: CASTGGQGLSNQPQHF. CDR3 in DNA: TGTGCCAGTACCGGTGGACAGGGGCTTTCCAATCAGCCCCAGCATTTT.

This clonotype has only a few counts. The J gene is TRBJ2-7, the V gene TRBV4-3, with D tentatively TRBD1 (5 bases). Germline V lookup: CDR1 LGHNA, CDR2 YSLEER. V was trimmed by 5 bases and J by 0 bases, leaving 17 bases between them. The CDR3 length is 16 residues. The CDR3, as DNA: TGCGCCAGCAGCTATGAAAGGGGCCCTAGCTCCTACGAGCAGTACTTC. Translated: CASSYERGPSSYEQYF.

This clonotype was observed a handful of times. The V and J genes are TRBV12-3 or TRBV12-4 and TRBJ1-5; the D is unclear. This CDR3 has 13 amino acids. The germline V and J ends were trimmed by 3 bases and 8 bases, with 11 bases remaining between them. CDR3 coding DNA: TGTGCCAGCAGTTTTGGCGGCTGGGAGCCCCAGCATTTT. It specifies CASSFGGWEPQHF.

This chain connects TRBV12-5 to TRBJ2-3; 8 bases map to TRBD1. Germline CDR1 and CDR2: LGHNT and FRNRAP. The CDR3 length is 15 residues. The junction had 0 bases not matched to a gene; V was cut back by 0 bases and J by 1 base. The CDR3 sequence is CASGLVQGGTDTQYF. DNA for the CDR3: TGTGCTAGTGGTTTGGTACAGGGGGGCACAGATACGCAGTATTTT.

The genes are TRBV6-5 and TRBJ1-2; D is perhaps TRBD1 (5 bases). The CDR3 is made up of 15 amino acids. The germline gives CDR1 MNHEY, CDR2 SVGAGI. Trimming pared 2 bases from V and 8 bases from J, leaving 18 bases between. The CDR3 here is CASSYRDFGTEGYTF. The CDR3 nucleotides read TGTGCCAGCAGTTACCGGGACTTTGGAACCGAGGGCTACACCTTC.

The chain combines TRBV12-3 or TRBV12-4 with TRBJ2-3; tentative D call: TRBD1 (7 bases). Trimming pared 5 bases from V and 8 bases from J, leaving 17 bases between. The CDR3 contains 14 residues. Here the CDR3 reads CASSITRQGGTQYF. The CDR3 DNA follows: TGTGCCAGCAGTATCACCCGACAGGGAGGTACGCAGTATTTT.

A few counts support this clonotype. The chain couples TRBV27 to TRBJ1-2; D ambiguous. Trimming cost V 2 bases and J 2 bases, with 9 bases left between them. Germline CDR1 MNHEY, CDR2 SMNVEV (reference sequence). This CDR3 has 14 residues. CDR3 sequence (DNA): TGTGCCAGCAGTTTACAAGGGTCAAACTATGGCTACACCTTC. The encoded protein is CASSLQGSNYGYTF.